The source of this T cell receptor (beta chain) is a study of spatial heterogeneity in lung cancer. V lost 0 bases to trimming and J lost 6 bases, with 8 bases between them. The CDR3 has 14 residues. Germline CDR1 LGHNA, CDR2 YSLEER. This clonotype was recorded many times. Its antigen is currently unknown. This sample's time point: sample taken at primary tumor resection. Frozen PBMC, nontumor lung or tumor provided whole RNA, which was sequenced unsorted. The donor population consisted of just over 70 patients with untreated, early-stage non-small cell lung cancer. Study-wide points: Resection saw ubiquitous expanded tumor TCRs appear in blood more than follow-up did.

The library protocol tagged each TCR cDNA with a unique molecular identifier. One entry per CDR3 protein, called by TCRdb with MiXCR from the 5' RACE reads. The sample lists tens of thousands of distinct CDR3 sequences, roughly 5% occurring once. The receptor was isolated from a female donor with early-stage non-small cell lung cancer. The rearrangement joins TRBV4-3 to TRBJ2-2, with D possibly being TRBD2 (5 bases). The source material was PBMCs, sampled at surgery. The CDR3 DNA reads as TGCGCCAGCAGCCAAGAGACGCGGGCCGGGGAGCTGTTTTTT. Translation: CASSQETRAGELFF.